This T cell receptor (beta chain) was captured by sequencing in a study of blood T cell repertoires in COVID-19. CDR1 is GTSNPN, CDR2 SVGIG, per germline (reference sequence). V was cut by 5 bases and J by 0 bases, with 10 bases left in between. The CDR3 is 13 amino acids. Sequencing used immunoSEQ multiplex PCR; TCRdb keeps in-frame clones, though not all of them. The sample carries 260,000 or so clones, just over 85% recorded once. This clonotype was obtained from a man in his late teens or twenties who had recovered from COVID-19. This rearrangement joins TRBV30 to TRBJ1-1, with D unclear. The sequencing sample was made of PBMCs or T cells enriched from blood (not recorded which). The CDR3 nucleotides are TGTGCCTGGTACCCCAGGATGAACACTGAAGCTTTCTTT. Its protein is CAWYPRMNTEAFF.